This passage covers 28 T cell receptor beta chains from one sample sequenced in a study of blood T cell repertoires in COVID-19. The protocol was immunoSEQ multiplex PCR, while the TCRdb copy is restricted to in-frame clones and leaves out a portion. Here the sample spans over 300,000 clones, 90% being singletons. The material sequenced was peripheral blood. The source is a man aged 18 to 29 with active or convalescent COVID-19.

V and J are TRBV18 and TRBJ1-1, with D possibly matching TRBD1 (5 bases). This CDR3 contains 13 residues. Germline assignment: CDR1 KGHSH and CDR2 LQKENI. Between the trimmed V and J ends, which lost 0 bases and 7 bases, there was a span of 9 bases. In DNA form, the CDR3 reads TGTGCCAGCTCACCACCTTGGGGCCGTGAAGCTTTCTTT. This encodes CASSPPWGREAFF.

This chain connects TRBV3-1 (or the pseudogene TRBV3-2) to TRBJ2-7, with D tentatively TRBD2 (5 bases). This CDR3 comprises 14 residues. V lost 4 bases and J 1 base, leaving 11 bases between the germline ends. Germline lookup yields CDR1 LGHDT and CDR2 YNNKEL (reference sequence). The CDR3 DNA follows: TGTGCCAGCAGCCCCCGACGGGAATCCTACGAGCAGTACTTC. It yields the protein CASSPRRESYEQYF.

The chain links TRBV18 to TRBJ2-7; 8 bases are a match to TRBD1. Germline V lookup: CDR1 KGHSH, CDR2 LQKENI. This CDR3 is 13 amino acids long. After removal of 4 bases from V and 3 bases from J, the junction contained 2 bases not matched to a gene. DNA for the CDR3: TGTGCCAGCTCACTCGGACAGGGCTACGAGCAGTACTTC. This encodes CASSLGQGYEQYF.

The rearrangement joins TRBV4-1 to TRBJ1-4; possible D gene TRBD1, 5 bases. The CDR3 spans 16 residues. V was shortened by 3 bases and J by 6 bases, with 17 bases between the two germline ends. Germline assignment: CDR1 MGHRA and CDR2 YSYEKL. This CDR3 is CASSHRGGRSDEKLFF. For the CDR3, the DNA is TGCGCCAGCAGCCATCGGGGGGGAAGGAGTGATGAAAAACTGTTTTTT.

V is TRBV7-8 and J is TRBJ1-6, with D hard to call. CDR1 and CDR2 from the germline V gene are SGHVS and FQNEAQ. CDR3 size: 15 residues. Between the trimmed V and J ends, which lost 5 bases and 3 bases, there was a span of 11 bases. CDR3 residues: CASSLTSNYNSPLHF. The CDR3 DNA reads TGTGCCAGCAGCCTAACGAGTAACTATAATTCACCCCTCCACTTT. Combining the CDR3 with reference TRBV7-8 and TRBJ1-6 gives the whole variable domain GAGVSQSPRYKVAKRGQDVALRCDPISGHVSLFWYQQALGQGPEFLTYFQNEAQLDKSGLPSDRFFAERPEGSVSTLKIQRTQQEDSAVYLCASSLTSNYNSPLHFGNGTRLTVT.

This clone was observed a single time. The chain couples TRBV9 to TRBJ2-3; D gene ambiguous. The ends were cut back, 5 bases at V and 2 bases at J, with 9 bases in the middle. The length of the CDR3 is 13 residues. In germline, CDR1 is SGDLS, CDR2 YYNGEE. The CDR3 spells CASSDRITDTQYF. Here the CDR3 DNA reads TGTGCCAGCAGTGATAGAATCACAGATACGCAGTATTTT.

The count of this clone is one. The V call is TRBV29-1, the J call TRBJ2-7, with TRBD2 matching 7 bases. Per germline, CDR1 SQVTM and CDR2 ANQGSEA. Trimming removed 6 bases from V and 2 bases from J; junction bases left unmatched: 10. This CDR3 is built from 14 residues. The CDR3 region has the DNA TGCAGCGTCGGGAGGTGGGACGGAACCTACGAGCAGTACTTC. This translates into CSVGRWDGTYEQYF.

V gene TRBV27 combines with J gene TRBJ2-1; no firm D call. This CDR3 has 12 amino acids. Germline V CDR1 and CDR2: MNHEY, SMNVEV (reference sequence). Trimming cost V 6 bases and J 4 bases, with 7 bases left between them. The CDR3 DNA sequence: TGTGCCAGCAGCCTAAGTTACAATGAGCAGTTCTTC. This sequence encodes CASSLSYNEQFF.

The chain links TRBV7-2 to TRBJ2-3; D perhaps matches TRBD2 (6 bases). The germline V and J ends were trimmed by 4 bases and 3 bases, with 17 bases remaining between them. The germline V gene has CDR1 SGHTA and CDR2 FQGNSA. CDR3 length: 16 residues. CDR3 sequence reads: CASSSWGVVRTDTQYF. The CDR3 nucleotides are TGTGCCAGCAGCTCCTGGGGGGTAGTTAGAACAGATACGCAGTATTTT.

The chain links TRBV2 to TRBJ1-5; TRBD1 is a possible D gene (5 bases). The CDR3 is 15 amino acids. V was cut by 6 bases and J by 2 bases, with 14 bases left in between. The germline V gene has CDR1 SNHLY and CDR2 FYNNEI. The CDR3 is CASREQATGNQPQHF. The CDR3 nucleotides read TGTGCCAGCAGGGAACAGGCGACGGGCAATCAGCCCCAGCATTTT.

The sample holds a few counts of this clone. This chain connects TRBV5-1 to TRBJ2-7; 10 bases are a match to TRBD2. The CDR3 covers 16 residues. With 2 bases clipped from V and 5 bases from J, the junction kept 10 bases outside the gene matches. Germline assignment: CDR1 SGHRS and CDR2 YFSETQ. DNA of the CDR3: TGCGCCAGCAGCTTTGACCCTAGCGGGAGAAGGAACGAGCAGTACTTC. Translated, it gives CASSFDPSGRRNEQYF.

V gene TRBV9 combines with J gene TRBJ2-2; maybe TRBD2 (7 bases). Per germline, CDR1 SGDLS and CDR2 YYNGEE. Deletions cut 4 bases from V and 4 bases from J, with 17 bases between. CDR3 length equals 16 residues. The CDR3 spells CASSLREGGGTGELFF. In nucleotides, the CDR3 is TGTGCCAGCAGCCTTAGGGAGGGGGGAGGCACCGGGGAGCTGTTTTTT.

In this sample, this clone turned up a few times. This specimen includes other DNA sequences encoding the same CDR3. V and J are TRBV11-1 and TRBJ1-2, with TRBD1 identical over 7 bases. This CDR3 contains 14 residues. J was trimmed by 4 bases and V by 5 bases; bases with no gene match: 7. Germline V lookup: CDR1 SGHAT, CDR2 FQDESV (reference sequence). DNA for the CDR3: TGTGCCAGCAGCCCTAGACAGGGTCCCTATGGCTACACCTTC. Translation gives CASSPRQGPYGYTF.

V is TRBV18 and J is TRBJ2-1; the match to TRBD1 covers 10 bases. The germline CDR1 and CDR2 sequences are KGHSH and LQKENI. Losses at the gene ends were 6 bases for V and 4 bases for J; bases not matched to a gene: 6. The CDR3 is 15 amino acids. CDR3 sequence (DNA): TGTGCCAGCTCGACCGGGACAGGGGAATACAATGAGCAGTTCTTC. Translation: CASSTGTGEYNEQFF. The full variable domain, completed using reference TRBV18 and TRBJ2-1, is NAGVMQNPRHLVRRRGQEARLRCSPMKGHSHVYWYRQLPEEGLKFMVYLQKENIIDESGMPKERFSAEFPKEGPSILRIQQVVRGDSAAYFCASSTGTGEYNEQFFGPGTRLTVL.

The gene calls are TRBV27 and TRBJ2-1; no definite D call. V dropped 0 bases and J dropped 10 bases, with 7 bases sitting between them. The germline CDR1 and CDR2 sequences are MNHEY and SMNVEV (reference sequence). The CDR3 consists of 12 residues. The CDR3 sequence: CASSLSLEEQFF. DNA of the CDR3: TGTGCCAGCAGTTTATCGCTTGAGGAGCAGTTCTTC.

The rearrangement joins TRBV7-3 to TRBJ2-1; D unresolved. The CDR3 is made up of 14 amino acids. Trimming left V 5 bases short and J 6 bases short, with 14 bases between. Germline CDR1 reads SGHTA; CDR2 reads FQGTGA. CDR3 nucleotides: TGTGCCAGCAGCCGGATGGGCCGTCGCAATGAGCAGTTCTTC. This codes for CASSRMGRRNEQFF.

This chain joins TRBV7-6 and TRBJ2-7; the D gene is possibly TRBD2 (5 bases). The V end was cut by 3 bases, the J end by 1 base, with 10 bases between. Germline V gene data show CDR1 as SGHVS and CDR2 as FNYEAQ. The CDR3 is made up of 14 amino acids. CDR3 region: CASSLGRGSYEQYF. As DNA, the CDR3 is TGTGCCAGCAGCTTGGGTCGCGGGTCCTACGAGCAGTACTTC.

The rearrangement joins TRBV27 to TRBJ2-7, with 8 bases that match TRBD2. Germline-derived CDR1 and CDR2 are MNHEY and SMNVEV (reference sequence). This CDR3 is built from 14 residues. Trimming removed 6 bases from V and 3 bases from J; junction bases left unmatched: 7. The CDR3 nucleotides read TGTGCCAGCAGCATCACGGGACTAGGCTACGAGCAGTACTTC. Its translation is CASSITGLGYEQYF.

Only one count was recorded for this clone. The chain is built from TRBV5-4 and TRBJ1-2; a possible D gene is TRBD1 (6 bases). Germline V lookup: CDR1 SGHNT, CDR2 YYREEE (reference sequence). The CDR3 extends over 13 amino acids. Between the trimmed V and J ends, which lost 5 bases and 6 bases, there was a span of 14 bases. Here the CDR3 reads CASRPTGYDGYTF. DNA of the CDR3: TGTGCCAGCAGACCAACAGGGTACGATGGCTACACCTTC.

This rearrangement joins TRBV3-1 (or the pseudogene TRBV3-2) to TRBJ1-1; a weak D match, TRBD1 (5 bases). The CDR3 spans 15 residues. V lost 5 bases and J lost 0, with 13 bases in between. Germline V lookup: CDR1 LGHDT, CDR2 YNNKEL (reference sequence). The CDR3 nucleotides read TGTGCCAGCAGCTCAGGGTGGGGGGTGAACACTGAAGCTTTCTTT. It yields the protein CASSSGWGVNTEAFF.

The rearrangement uses TRBV5-1 and TRBJ2-2, with TRBD2 matching over 8 bases. The germline V gene encodes CDR1 SGHRS and CDR2 YFSETQ. Trimming cost V 4 bases and J 5 bases; bases outside gene matches: 7. The CDR3 is 15 residues long. The CDR3 region has the DNA TGCGCCAGCAGCAGGACTAGCCCTAAAACCGGGGAGCTGTTTTTT. Translation gives CASSRTSPKTGELFF.

The V and J genes are TRBV4-1 and TRBJ2-7; the match to TRBD2 covers 9 bases. The trim removed 4 bases at V and 5 bases at J, leaving 12 bases unmatched. CDR1 and CDR2 (germline): MGHRA, YSYEKL. The CDR3 has 16 amino acids. The CDR3 reads CASSRGLAGSINEQYF. CDR3 coding DNA: TGCGCCAGCAGCCGGGGGCTAGCGGGATCTATCAACGAGCAGTACTTC.

This clone showed up just once. J is TRBJ2-7 and V is TRBV9; TRBD1 agrees at 12 bases. The CDR3 is made up of 16 amino acids. In germline, CDR1 is SGDLS, CDR2 YYNGEE. J gave up 3 bases and V 0 bases, and 4 bases lay outside the gene matches. CDR3 in amino acids: CASSVDGTGGYYEQYF. CDR3 bases: TGTGCCAGCAGCGTAGATGGGACAGGGGGCTACTACGAGCAGTACTTC.

J is TRBJ2-7 and V is TRBV11-3; 9 nucleotides line up with TRBD2. CDR3 length: 16 amino acids. Germline-derived CDR1 and CDR2 are SGHNT and YENEEA. The ends lost 5 bases at V and 6 bases at J; junction bases unmatched: 14. This chain's CDR3 is CASSPRGTSGLGEQYF. The CDR3 DNA reads TGTGCCAGCAGCCCGAGGGGAACTAGCGGGCTAGGCGAGCAGTACTTC. The whole variable domain, filled in from reference TRBV11-3 and TRBJ2-7, reads EAGVVQSPRYKIIEKKQPVAFWCNPISGHNTLYWYLQNLGQGPELLIRYENEEAVDDSQLPKDRFSAERLKGVDSTLKIQPAELGDSAVYLCASSPRGTSGLGEQYFGPGTRLTVT.

Only a few counts were recorded for this clone. The chain couples TRBV29-1 to TRBJ1-2; D possibly corresponds to TRBD1 (6 bases). V lost 7 bases, J lost 4 bases, and 13 bases lay in between. This CDR3 has 12 residues. Germline assignment: CDR1 SQVTM and CDR2 ANQGSEA. CDR3 in amino acids: CSAVQGSYGYTF. The CDR3, as DNA: TGCAGCGCCGTACAGGGATCCTATGGCTACACCTTC.

A note on this clone: This sample also contains other DNA sequences that code for the same CDR3. The chain links TRBV7-3 to TRBJ2-5; 11 bases fit TRBD2. Germline V CDR1 and CDR2: SGHTA, FQGTGA. CDR3 length equals 14 residues. With V trimmed by 2 bases and J by 4 bases, 0 bases remained unmatched. The CDR3 reads CASSLGLAGETQYF. CDR3 DNA sequence: TGTGCCAGCAGCTTAGGACTAGCGGGAGAGACCCAGTACTTC.

V gene TRBV7-9 combines with J gene TRBJ1-1; D is ambiguous. CDR3 length equals 14 residues. Trimming removed 4 bases from V and 3 bases from J, with 12 bases in between. Looked up from germline, CDR1 is SEHNR and CDR2 is FQNEAQ (reference sequence). DNA of the CDR3: TGTGCCAGCAGCTCACAGTTAGTCGACACTGAAGCTTTCTTT. It is translated as CASSSQLVDTEAFF.

A single count supports this clone. V usage is TRBV10-2 and J usage is TRBJ2-5; D is ambiguous. V dropped 10 bases and J dropped 2 bases, with 14 bases sitting between them. The length of the CDR3 is 13 residues. CDR1 WSHSY and CDR2 SAAADI come from the germline V gene. The CDR3 spells CATQTLEQETQYF. CDR3 DNA sequence: TGCGCCACCCAGACCCTAGAGCAAGAGACCCAGTACTTC.